The T cell receptor beta chain under discussion was sequenced for a study of T cell responses to AZD1222 COVID-19 vaccine. Assay: immunoSEQ multiplex PCR; the TCRdb copy retains only in-frame clones and omits some. This table has more than 150,000 clones, around 89% appearing once. CDR1 is MDHEN, CDR2 SYDVKM, per germline. CDR3 size: 19 residues. Losses at the gene ends were 1 base for V and 0 bases for J; bases not matched to a gene: 7. Material: peripheral blood, obtained on day 0 of AZD1222 vaccination. The chain links TRBV28 to TRBJ1-6; TRBD1 aligns across 9 bases. This sequence was found in an adult in good health. CDR3 region: CASSLFGTGTASYNSPLHF. The CDR3 nucleotides read TGTGCCAGCAGTTTATTTGGGACAGGGACAGCCTCCTATAATTCACCCCTCCACTTT. The full variable domain, in which reference TRBV28 and TRBJ1-6 provide the parts outside the CDR3, is DVKVTQSSRYLVKRTGEKVFLECVQDMDHENMFWYRQDPGLGLRLIYFSYDVKMKEKGDIPEGYSVSREKKERFSLILESASTNQTSMYLCASSLFGTGTASYNSPLHFGNGTRLTVT.